The T cell receptor (beta chain) described here comes from a study of early T cells in non-severe SARS-CoV-2 infection. Study results and caveats: Matching against VDJdb likely underestimated virus-specific expansions, favoring anti-spike CD8.

As regards this clonotype: Its matching antigen is unknown.

Trimming cost V 3 bases and J 5 bases; bases outside gene matches: 6. CDR3 length: 15 amino acids. Each single cDNA molecule received a unique molecular identifier. Each CDR3 protein gets one entry after TCRdb re-called the 5' RACE reads with MiXCR. The sample includes approximately 80,000 distinct CDR3 sequences, about 12% of them seen just once. The sequence derives from an adult who was a healthcare worker with PCR-confirmed SARS-CoV-2 infection or an uninfected control (not recorded which). Sequencing was performed on whole blood. The rearrangement uses TRBV12-3 or TRBV12-4 and TRBJ2-3, with 9 positions matching TRBD2. The CDR3 sequence: CASSFAGGPQDTQYF. In DNA form, the CDR3 reads TGTGCCAGCAGTTTCGCGGGAGGGCCGCAAGATACGCAGTATTTT.